This T cell receptor beta chain was observed in a study of blood T cell repertoires in COVID-19. Study in general: Whether acute or convalescent, the COVID-19 samples came from the United States, Italy and Spain. Sources were T cells, B-cell-depleted T cells, or PBMCs; the material itself was cDNA or gDNA.

Per the original data handling: Amplifying reference gene primers gave estimates of nucleated cell counts. The table came from immunoSEQ multiplex PCR; TCRdb's copy has only in-frame clones and leaves some out. V, J and clone size are taken as reported in that table, and D and trimming were inferred from the DNA itself. This table holds 150,000 to 200,000 clones, roughly four fifths found once. V dropped 4 bases and J dropped 6 bases, with 15 bases sitting between them. CDR1 is SGHTA, CDR2 FQGNSA, per germline. The CDR3 extends over 14 amino acids. The material sequenced was peripheral blood. V usage is TRBV7-2 and J usage is TRBJ1-2; TRBD1 is a possible D gene (6 bases). The receptor was derived from a woman in her thirties with acute or convalescent COVID-19. The CDR3 region has the DNA TGTGCCAGCAGCTCTGGGGACATCTGGAATGGCTACACCTTC. This sequence encodes CASSSGDIWNGYTF.